This T cell receptor beta chain stems from a study of blood T cell repertoires in COVID-19. From germline, CDR1 is SGHTA and CDR2 FQGNSA. The length of the CDR3 is 16 residues. Trimming removed 5 bases from V and 4 bases from J, with 18 bases in between. Here immunoSEQ multiplex PCR was the method, and the copy in TCRdb shows in-frame clones only, minus some. There are about 75,000 clones in the sample; less than 85% occur only once, and roughly 5.9% lies in the top ten. The receptor's source is a woman older than 75 with active or convalescent COVID-19. The sequencing sample was made of peripheral blood. The chain joins TRBV7-2 to TRBJ1-5; D may be TRBD1 (5 bases). CDR3 residues: CASSGAGTDRNQPQHF. Here the CDR3 DNA reads TGTGCCAGCAGCGGCGCCGGGACTGACCGTAATCAGCCCCAGCATTTT. Variable domain in full (rest from reference TRBV7-2 and TRBJ1-5): GAGVSQSPSNKVTEKGKDVELRCDPISGHTALYWYRQSLGQGLEFLIYFQGNSAPDKSGLPSDRFSAERTGGSVSTLTIQRTQQEDSAVYLCASSGAGTDRNQPQHFGDGTRLSIL.